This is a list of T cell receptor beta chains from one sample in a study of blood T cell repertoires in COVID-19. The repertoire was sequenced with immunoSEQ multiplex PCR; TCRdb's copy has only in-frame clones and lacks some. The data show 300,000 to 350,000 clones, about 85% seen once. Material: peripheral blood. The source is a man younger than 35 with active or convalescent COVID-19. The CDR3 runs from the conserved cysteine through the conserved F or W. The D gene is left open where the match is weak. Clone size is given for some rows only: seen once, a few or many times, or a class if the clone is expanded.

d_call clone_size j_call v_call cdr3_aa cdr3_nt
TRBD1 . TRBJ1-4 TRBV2 CATTEDRGREKLFF TGTGCCACCACTGAGGACAGGGGGCGCGAAAAACTGTTTTTT
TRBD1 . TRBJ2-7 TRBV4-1 CASSHRQGPDEQYF TGCGCCAGCAGCCATAGACAGGGTCCTGACGAGCAGTACTTC
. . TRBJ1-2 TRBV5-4 CASSSGLYGYTF TGTGCCAGCAGCTCAGGGCTCTATGGCTACACCTTC
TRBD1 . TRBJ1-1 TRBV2 CASSEDRGMNTEAFF TGTGCCAGCAGTGAGGACAGGGGAATGAACACTGAAGCTTTCTTT
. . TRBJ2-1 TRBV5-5 CASSSTRGARNEQFF TGTGCCAGCAGCTCGACCCGGGGGGCGCGCAATGAGCAGTTCTTC
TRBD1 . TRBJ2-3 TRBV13 CATLLRGLPTDTQYF TGTGCCACCCTCCTAAGGGGGCTCCCCACAGATACGCAGTATTTT
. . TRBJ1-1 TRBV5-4 CASSFKTSMNTEAFF TGTGCCAGCAGCTTCAAGACATCTATGAACACTGAAGCTTTCTTT
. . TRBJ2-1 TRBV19 CASSIWGDSYNEQFF TGTGCCAGTAGTATCTGGGGGGACTCCTACAATGAGCAGTTCTTC
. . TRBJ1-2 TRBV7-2 CASSYYDSKGGYTF TGTGCCAGCAGCTACTACGACTCCAAAGGTGGCTACACCTTC
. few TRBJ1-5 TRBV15 CATSRRDISNQPQHF TGTGCCACCAGCAGAAGGGACATTAGCAATCAGCCCCAGCATTTT
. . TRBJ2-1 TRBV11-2 CASSLDTRGQFF TGTGCCAGCAGCTTAGATACGCGGGGGCAGTTCTTC
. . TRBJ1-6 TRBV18 CASSLGRAPRDSPLHF TGTGCCAGCTCACTTGGCCGGGCGCCGAGGGATTCACCCCTCCACTTT
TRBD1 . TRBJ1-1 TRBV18 CASSPSGTANTEAFF TGTGCCAGCTCACCGTCCGGGACAGCGAACACTGAAGCTTTCTTT
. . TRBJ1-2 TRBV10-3 CAIFGLSYGYTF TGTGCCATCTTCGGTCTTAGCTATGGCTACACCTTC
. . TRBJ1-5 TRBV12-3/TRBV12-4 CASSLSDQPQHF TGTGCCAGCAGTCTAAGTGATCAGCCCCAGCATTTT
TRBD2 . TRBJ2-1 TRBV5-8 CASSPSSGRGNEQFF TGTGCCAGCAGCCCTAGTAGCGGGAGGGGCAATGAGCAGTTCTTC
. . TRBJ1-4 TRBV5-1 CASSLTVNEKLFF TGCGCCAGCAGCTTGACAGTTAATGAAAAACTGTTTTTT
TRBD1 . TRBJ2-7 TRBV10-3 CAISRTGGTSSYEQYF TGTGCCATCAGTCGGACAGGGGGCACCAGCTCCTACGAGCAGTACTTC
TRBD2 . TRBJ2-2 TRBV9 CASSVAPLSGRADTGELFF TGTGCCAGCAGCGTAGCCCCACTTAGCGGGAGGGCCGACACCGGGGAGCTGTTTTTT
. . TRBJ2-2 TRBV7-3 CASSPEGDGELFF TGTGCCAGCAGCCCCGAGGGGGACGGGGAGCTGTTTTTT
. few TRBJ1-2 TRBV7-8 CASSLVYSNYTF TGTGCCAGCAGCTTAGTGTACAGCAACTACACCTTC
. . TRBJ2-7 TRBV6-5 CASSSEGSYEQYF TGTGCCAGCAGTTCGGAGGGTTCCTACGAGCAGTACTTC
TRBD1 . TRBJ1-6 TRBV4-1 CASSPGDRENSPLHF TGCGCCAGCAGCCCAGGGGACAGGGAAAATTCACCCCTCCACTTT
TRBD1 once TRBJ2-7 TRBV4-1 CASSPHRGEAYEQYF TGCGCCAGCAGCCCCCACAGGGGTGAGGCCTACGAGCAGTACTTC
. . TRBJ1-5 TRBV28 CASSFQQPQHF TGTGCCAGCAGTTTTCAGCAGCCCCAGCATTTT
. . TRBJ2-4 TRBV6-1 CASSVGQYRVAKNIQYF TGTGCCAGCAGTGTTGGGCAGTATAGAGTAGCCAAAAACATTCAGTACTTC
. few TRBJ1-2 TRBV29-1 CSVEDFDRDYGYTF TGCAGCGTTGAAGATTTCGACAGAGACTATGGCTACACCTTC
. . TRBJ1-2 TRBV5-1 CASGGEGYGYTF TGCGCCAGCGGGGGGGAAGGCTATGGCTACACCTTC
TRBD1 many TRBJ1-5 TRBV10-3 CAISAGTGVNQPQHF TGTGCCATCAGTGCCGGGACAGGGGTCAATCAGCCCCAGCATTTT
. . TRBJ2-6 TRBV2 CATSRSGANVLTF TGTGCCACCTCGCGCTCTGGGGCCAACGTCCTGACTTTC
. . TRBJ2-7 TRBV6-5 CASSYSGRAENEQYF TGTGCCAGCAGTTACTCGGGCAGGGCAGAGAACGAGCAGTACTTC
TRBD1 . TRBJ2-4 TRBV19 CASSIGQGVKNIQYF TGTGCCAGTAGTATAGGACAGGGGGTCAAAAACATTCAGTACTTC
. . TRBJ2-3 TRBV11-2 CASSLVAQGTQYF TGTGCCAGCAGCTTAGTGGCCCAGGGGACGCAGTATTTT
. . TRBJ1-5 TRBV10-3 CATGQGRSQPQHF TGTGCCACCGGGCAGGGAAGGAGTCAGCCCCAGCATTTT
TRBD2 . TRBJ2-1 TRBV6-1 CASSGLAGSEYNEQFF TGTGCCAGCAGTGGTCTAGCGGGGTCTGAATACAATGAGCAGTTCTTC
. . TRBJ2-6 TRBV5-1 CASSLEYGANVLTF TGCGCCAGCAGCTTGGAATATGGGGCCAACGTCCTGACTTTC
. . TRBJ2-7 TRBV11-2 CASSLLTGKKFYEQYF TGTGCCAGCAGCTTACTTACAGGTAAAAAGTTCTACGAGCAGTACTTC
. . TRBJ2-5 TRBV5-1 CASSPLSAEETQYF TGCGCCAGCAGTCCACTTAGCGCGGAAGAGACCCAGTACTTC